This T cell receptor beta chain was documented in a study of lymphopenia after photon versus proton radiotherapy. Study-wide results and limits: Under photons, naive T cells and diversity fell while effector/memory populations rose. Only patients who died were analyzed for survival; proton advantage is unproven. After the lymphocyte nadir, photon-treated repertoires showed oligoclonal expansion, especially of CD8+ Temra cells.

Profiled with immunoSEQ multiplex PCR; TCRdb holds only in-frame clones, not every one. The table includes about 7,300 clones, about 90% detected once. The ends were cut back, 0 bases at V and 3 bases at J, with 11 bases in the middle. Germline CDR1 and CDR2: LGHNA and YSLEER. CDR3 size: 16 residues. Concerning this clone itself: Its specificity is unknown.

This receptor was identified in a man in his sixties with cholangiocarcinoma. The J gene is TRBJ1-4, the V gene TRBV4-3; D uncertain. The sample here was peripheral blood, taken from a patient treated with photon-based radiotherapy. The CDR3 sequence: CASSQDPGSSNEKLFF. CDR3 sequence (DNA): TGCGCCAGCAGCCAAGATCCGGGGAGCTCTAATGAAAAACTGTTTTTT.